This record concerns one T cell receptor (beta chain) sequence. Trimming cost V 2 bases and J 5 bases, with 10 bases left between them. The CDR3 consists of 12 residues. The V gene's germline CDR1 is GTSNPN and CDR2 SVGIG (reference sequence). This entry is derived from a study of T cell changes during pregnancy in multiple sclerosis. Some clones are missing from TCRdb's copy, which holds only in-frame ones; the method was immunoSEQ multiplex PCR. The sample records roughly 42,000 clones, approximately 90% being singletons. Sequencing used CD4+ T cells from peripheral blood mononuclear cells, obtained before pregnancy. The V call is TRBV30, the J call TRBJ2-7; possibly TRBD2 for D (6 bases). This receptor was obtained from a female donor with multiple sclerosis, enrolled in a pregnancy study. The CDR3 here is CAWSPWGDEQYF. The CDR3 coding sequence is TGTGCCTGGAGTCCTTGGGGGGACGAGCAGTACTTC.